This T cell receptor (beta chain) was profiled in a study of vaccination and CD4 T cells after COVID-19. Study-wide background: The authors used overlapping spike peptides from SARS-CoV-2, HCoV-NL63, HCoV-OC43 and HCoV-229E to stimulate cells. Notes on the study in general: Relatively few convalescent patients and no early post-infection timepoints were analyzed.

With the Oncomine TCR Beta short-read assay, DNA from cultured CD4+ T cells was sequenced. TCRdb called the PCR reads again in MiXCR, with one record for every CDR3 protein. The sample records more than 9,500 distinct CDR3 sequences, approximately 61% being singletons. Germline CDR1 SQVTM, CDR2 ANQGSEA. The CDR3 runs 15 residues. V gave up 6 bases and J gave up 5 bases, with 19 bases separating them. Stated treatment: roughly 10-day PBMC culture with coronavirus spike peptide pools or control peptides (ViraFEST assay). With peptide pools, ViraFEST first expanded antigen-specific T cells and afterwards sequenced their TCRs. For this clonotype: The antigen is not known.

The chain couples TRBV29-1 to TRBJ2-2, with D hard to call. Source material: CD4+ T cells from blood, cultured in vitro. The sequence derives from a human donor who had recovered from COVID-19. As DNA, the CDR3 is TGCAGCGTCCTGACATCTTTCGGTTTAACCGGGGAGCTGTTTTTT. Translation gives CSVLTSFGLTGELFF.